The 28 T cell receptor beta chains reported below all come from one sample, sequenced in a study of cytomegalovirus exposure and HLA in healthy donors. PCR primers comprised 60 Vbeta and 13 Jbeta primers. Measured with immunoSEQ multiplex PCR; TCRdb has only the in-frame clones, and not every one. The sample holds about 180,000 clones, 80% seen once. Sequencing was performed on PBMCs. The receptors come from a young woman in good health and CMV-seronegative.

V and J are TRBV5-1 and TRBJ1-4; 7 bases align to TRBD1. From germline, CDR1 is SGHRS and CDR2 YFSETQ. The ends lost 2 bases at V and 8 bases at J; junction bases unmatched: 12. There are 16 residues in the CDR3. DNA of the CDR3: TGCGCCAGCAGCTTAGCTCTGGACAGGTTTGGAGAAAAACTGTTTTTT. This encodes CASSLALDRFGEKLFF. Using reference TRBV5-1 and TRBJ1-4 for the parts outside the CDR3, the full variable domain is KAGVTQTPRYLIKTRGQQVTLSCSPISGHRSVSWYQQTPGQGLQFLFEYFSETQRNKGNFPGRFSGRQFSNSRSEMNVSTLELGDSALYLCASSLALDRFGEKLFFGSGTQLSVL.

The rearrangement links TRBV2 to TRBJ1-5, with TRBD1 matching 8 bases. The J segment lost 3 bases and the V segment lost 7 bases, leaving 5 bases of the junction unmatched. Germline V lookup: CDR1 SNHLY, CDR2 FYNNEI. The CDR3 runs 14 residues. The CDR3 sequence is CASNRGITNQPQHF. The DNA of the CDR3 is TGTGCCAGCAACAGGGGGATTACCAATCAGCCCCAGCATTTT.

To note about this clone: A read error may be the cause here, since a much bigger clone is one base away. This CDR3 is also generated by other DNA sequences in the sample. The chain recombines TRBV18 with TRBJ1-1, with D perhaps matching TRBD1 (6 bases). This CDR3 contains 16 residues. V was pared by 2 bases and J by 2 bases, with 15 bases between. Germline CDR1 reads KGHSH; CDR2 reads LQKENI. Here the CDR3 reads CASSPKEKQGNTEAFF. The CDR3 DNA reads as TGTGCCAGCTCACCAAAAGAGAAACAGGGAAACACTGAAGCTTTCTTT.

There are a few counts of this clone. CDR3 residues: CASFETSGAYNEQFF. The DNA of the CDR3 is TGTGCCAGCTTCGAGACTAGCGGGGCTTACAATGAGCAGTTCTTC. The chain has TRBV5-6 and TRBJ2-1, with TRBD2 matching 11 bases. V gave up 7 bases and J gave up 4 bases; unmatched junction bases: 7. CDR1 and CDR2 from the germline V gene are SGHDT and YYEEEE. The CDR3 covers 15 residues.

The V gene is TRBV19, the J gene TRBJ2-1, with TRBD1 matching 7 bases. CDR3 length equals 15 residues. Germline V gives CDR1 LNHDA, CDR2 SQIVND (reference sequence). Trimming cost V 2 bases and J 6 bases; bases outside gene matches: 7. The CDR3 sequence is CASSIWTGQGNEQFF. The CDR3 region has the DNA TGTGCCAGTAGTATATGGACAGGTCAAGGCAATGAGCAGTTCTTC.

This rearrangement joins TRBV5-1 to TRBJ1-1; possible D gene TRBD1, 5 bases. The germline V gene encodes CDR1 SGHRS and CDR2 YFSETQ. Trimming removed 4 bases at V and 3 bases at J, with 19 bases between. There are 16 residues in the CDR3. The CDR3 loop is CASSPLTGVSDTEAFF. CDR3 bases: TGCGCCAGCAGCCCCCTAACGGGGGTATCGGACACTGAAGCTTTCTTT.

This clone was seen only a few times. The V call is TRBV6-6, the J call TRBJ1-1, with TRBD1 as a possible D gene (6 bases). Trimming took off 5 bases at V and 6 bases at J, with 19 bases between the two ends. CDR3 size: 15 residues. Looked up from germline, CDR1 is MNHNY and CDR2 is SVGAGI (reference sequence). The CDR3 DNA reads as TGTGCCAGCAGTACAAGAGATGAAGGGGGACCTGAAGCTTTCTTT. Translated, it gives CASSTRDEGGPEAFF.

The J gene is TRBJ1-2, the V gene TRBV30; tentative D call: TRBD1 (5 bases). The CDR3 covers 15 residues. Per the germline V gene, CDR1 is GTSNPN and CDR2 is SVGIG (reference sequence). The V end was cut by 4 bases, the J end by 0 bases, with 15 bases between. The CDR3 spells CAWNRGDSTNYGYTF. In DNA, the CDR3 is TGTGCCTGGAATCGCGGGGACTCAACTAACTATGGCTACACCTTC.

The CDR3 bases are TGCGCCAGCAGCTTGTACACCTCCTCCCCCTACGAGCAGTACTTC. Translating it yields CASSLYTSSPYEQYF. The genes are TRBV5-1 and TRBJ2-7; D is unclear. The germline gives CDR1 SGHRS, CDR2 YFSETQ. The CDR3 has 15 amino acids. The V end was cut by 1 base, the J end by 2 bases, with 13 bases between. The whole variable domain, remainder taken from reference TRBV5-1 and TRBJ2-7, is KAGVTQTPRYLIKTRGQQVTLSCSPISGHRSVSWYQQTPGQGLQFLFEYFSETQRNKGNFPGRFSGRQFSNSRSEMNVSTLELGDSALYLCASSLYTSSPYEQYFGPGTRLTVT.

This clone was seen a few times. The CDR3 DNA reads TGTGCCATCAGTACAACTAGCGGGGGTCTGGACGAGCAGTACTTC. Amino acid sequence: CAISTTSGGLDEQYF. V gene TRBV10-3 combines with J gene TRBJ2-7; 11 bases map to TRBD2. The trim removed 5 bases at V and 5 bases at J, leaving 8 bases unmatched. Germline V gives CDR1 ENHRY, CDR2 SYGVKD. The CDR3 runs 15 residues.

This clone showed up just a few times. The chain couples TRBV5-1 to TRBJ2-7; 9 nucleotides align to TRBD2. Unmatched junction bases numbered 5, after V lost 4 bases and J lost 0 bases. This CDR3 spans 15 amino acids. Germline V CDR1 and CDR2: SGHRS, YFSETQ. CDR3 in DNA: TGCGCCAGCAGCCCCAGAGCGGGGGGCTCCTACGAGCAGTACTTC. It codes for CASSPRAGGSYEQYF.

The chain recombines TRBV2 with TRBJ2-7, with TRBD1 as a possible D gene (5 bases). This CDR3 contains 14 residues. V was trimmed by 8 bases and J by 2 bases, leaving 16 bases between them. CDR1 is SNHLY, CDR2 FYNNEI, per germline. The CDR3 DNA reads TGTGCCAGCGAAGGGGTAATCAGCCCCTACGAGCAGTACTTC. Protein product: CASEGVISPYEQYF.

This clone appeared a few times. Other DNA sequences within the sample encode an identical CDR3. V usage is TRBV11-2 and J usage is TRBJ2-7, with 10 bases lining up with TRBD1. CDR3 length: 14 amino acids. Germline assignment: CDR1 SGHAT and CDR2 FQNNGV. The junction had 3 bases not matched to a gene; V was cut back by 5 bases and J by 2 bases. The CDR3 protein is CASSPGTGAYEQYF. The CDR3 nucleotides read TGTGCCAGCAGCCCCGGGACAGGGGCCTACGAGCAGTACTTC.

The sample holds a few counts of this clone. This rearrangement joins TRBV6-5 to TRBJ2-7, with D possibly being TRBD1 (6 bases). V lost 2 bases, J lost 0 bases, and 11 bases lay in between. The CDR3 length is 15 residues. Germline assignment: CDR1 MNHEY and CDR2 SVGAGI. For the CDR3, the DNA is TGTGCCAGCAGTTACGTTCGGACAGTCTCCTACGAGCAGTACTTC. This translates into CASSYVRTVSYEQYF.

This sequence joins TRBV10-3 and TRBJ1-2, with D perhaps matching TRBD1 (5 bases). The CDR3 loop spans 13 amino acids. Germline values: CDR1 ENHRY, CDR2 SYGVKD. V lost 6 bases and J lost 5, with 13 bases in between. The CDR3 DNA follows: TGTGCCATCAGGGGGGAGGGTTTGTATGGCTACACCTTC. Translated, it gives CAIRGEGLYGYTF.

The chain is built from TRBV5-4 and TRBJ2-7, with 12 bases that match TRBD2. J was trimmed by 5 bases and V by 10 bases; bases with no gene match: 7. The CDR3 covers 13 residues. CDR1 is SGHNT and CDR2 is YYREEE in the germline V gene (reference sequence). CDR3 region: CAEGLAGGDEQYF. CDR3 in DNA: TGTGCCGAGGGGCTAGCGGGGGGGGACGAGCAGTACTTC.

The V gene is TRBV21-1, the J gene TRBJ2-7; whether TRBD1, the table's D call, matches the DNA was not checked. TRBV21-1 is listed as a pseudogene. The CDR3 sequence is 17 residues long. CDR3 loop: CASSKPLQGGNSYEQYF. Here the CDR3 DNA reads TGTGCCAGCAGCAAACCCCTCCAGGGCGGAAACTCCTACGAGCAGTACTTC.

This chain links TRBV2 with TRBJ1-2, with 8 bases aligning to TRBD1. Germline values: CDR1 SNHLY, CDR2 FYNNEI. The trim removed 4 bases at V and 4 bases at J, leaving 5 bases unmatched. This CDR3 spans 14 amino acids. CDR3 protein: CASSVAGGRYGYTF. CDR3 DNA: TGTGCCAGCAGTGTGGCAGGGGGCCGCTATGGCTACACCTTC. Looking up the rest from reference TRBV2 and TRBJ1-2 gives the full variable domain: EPEVTQTPSHQVTQMGQEVILRCVPISNHLYFYWYRQILGQKVEFLVSFYNNEISEKSEIFDDQFSVERPDGSNFTLKIRSTKLEDSAMYFCASSVAGGRYGYTFGSGTRLTVV.

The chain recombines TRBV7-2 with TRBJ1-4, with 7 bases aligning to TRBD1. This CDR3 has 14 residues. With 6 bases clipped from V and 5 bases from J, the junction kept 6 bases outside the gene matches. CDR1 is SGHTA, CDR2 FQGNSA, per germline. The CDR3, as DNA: TGTGCCAGCAGATCGGGACAGAAGAATGAAAAACTGTTTTTT. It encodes CASRSGQKNEKLFF. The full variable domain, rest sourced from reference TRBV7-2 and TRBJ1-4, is GAGVSQSPSNKVTEKGKDVELRCDPISGHTALYWYRQSLGQGLEFLIYFQGNSAPDKSGLPSDRFSAERTGGSVSTLTIQRTQQEDSAVYLCASRSGQKNEKLFFGSGTQLSVL.

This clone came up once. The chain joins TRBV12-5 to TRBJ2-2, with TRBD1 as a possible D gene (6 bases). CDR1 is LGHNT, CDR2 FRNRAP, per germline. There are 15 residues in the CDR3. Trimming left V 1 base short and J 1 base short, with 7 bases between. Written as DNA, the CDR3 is TGTGCTAGTGGTTTGGGGACAGTGAACACCGGGGAGCTGTTTTTT. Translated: CASGLGTVNTGELFF.

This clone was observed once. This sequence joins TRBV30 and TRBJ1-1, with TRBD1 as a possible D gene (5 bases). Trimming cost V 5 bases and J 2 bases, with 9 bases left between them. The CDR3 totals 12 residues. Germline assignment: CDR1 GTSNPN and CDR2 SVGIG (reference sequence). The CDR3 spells CAWEDSNTEAFF. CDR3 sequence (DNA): TGTGCCTGGGAAGACAGCAACACTGAAGCTTTCTTT.

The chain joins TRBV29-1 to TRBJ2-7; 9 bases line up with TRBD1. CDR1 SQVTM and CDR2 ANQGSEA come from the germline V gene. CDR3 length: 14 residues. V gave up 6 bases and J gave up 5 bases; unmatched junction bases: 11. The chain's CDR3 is CSVGRGTGRHEQYF. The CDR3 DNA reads TGCAGCGTGGGTCGTGGGACAGGGAGACACGAGCAGTACTTC.

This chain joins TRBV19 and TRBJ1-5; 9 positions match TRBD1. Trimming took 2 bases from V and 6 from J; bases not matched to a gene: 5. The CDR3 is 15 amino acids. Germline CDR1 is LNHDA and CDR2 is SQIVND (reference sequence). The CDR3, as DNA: TGTGCCAGTAGTATAAAGGGACAGGGAATTCAGCCCCAGCATTTT. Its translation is CASSIKGQGIQPQHF. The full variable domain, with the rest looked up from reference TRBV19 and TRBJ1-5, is DGGITQSPKYLFRKEGQNVTLSCEQNLNHDAMYWYRQDPGQGLRLIYYSQIVNDFQKGDIAEGYSVSREKKESFPLTVTSAQKNPTAFYLCASSIKGQGIQPQHFGDGTRLSIL.

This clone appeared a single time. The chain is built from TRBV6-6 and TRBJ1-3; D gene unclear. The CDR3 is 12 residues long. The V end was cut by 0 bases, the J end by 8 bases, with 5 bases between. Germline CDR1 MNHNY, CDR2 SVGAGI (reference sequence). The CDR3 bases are TGTGCCAGCAGTTACTCTATAGACACCATATATTTT. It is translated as CASSYSIDTIYF.

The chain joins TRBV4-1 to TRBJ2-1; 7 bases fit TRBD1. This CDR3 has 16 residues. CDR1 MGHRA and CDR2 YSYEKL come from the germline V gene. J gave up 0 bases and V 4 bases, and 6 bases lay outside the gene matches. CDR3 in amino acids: CASSRPGQSSYNEQFF. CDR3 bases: TGCGCCAGCAGCCGACCGGGACAGAGCTCCTACAATGAGCAGTTCTTC.

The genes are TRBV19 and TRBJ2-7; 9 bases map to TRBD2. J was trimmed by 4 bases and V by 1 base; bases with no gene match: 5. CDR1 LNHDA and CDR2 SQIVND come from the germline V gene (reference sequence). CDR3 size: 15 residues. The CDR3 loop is CASSIGAGLAYEQYF. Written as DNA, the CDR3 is TGTGCCAGTAGTATAGGTGCGGGACTAGCTTACGAGCAGTACTTC.

CDR3 region: CAWSPRTGRYSPLHF. DNA of the CDR3: TGTGCCTGGAGTCCTCGGACAGGACGCTATTCACCCCTCCACTTT. The chain links TRBV30 to TRBJ1-6, with TRBD1 matching 7 bases. There are 15 residues in the CDR3. V shed 2 bases, J shed 8 bases, and the junction held 9 bases outside the gene matches. Germline V gene data show CDR1 as GTSNPN and CDR2 as SVGIG (reference sequence).

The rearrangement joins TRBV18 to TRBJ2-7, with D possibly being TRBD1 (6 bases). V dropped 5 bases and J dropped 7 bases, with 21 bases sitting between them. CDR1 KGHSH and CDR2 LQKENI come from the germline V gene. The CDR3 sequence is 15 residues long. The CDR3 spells CASSTNRAVREEQYF. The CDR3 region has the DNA TGTGCCAGCTCAACAAACAGGGCCGTACGTGAGGAGCAGTACTTC.